These T cell receptor beta chains were read from a single sample in a study of CD4 T cells in relation to SARS-CoV-2 and coronaviruses. No antigen is known for these receptors. Clones were sequenced by immunoSEQ multiplex PCR, and TCRdb holds only the in-frame ones, with some missing. This sample has about 36,000 clones, with roughly 80% found just once. The material sequenced was naive CD4+ T cells from PBMCs, cultured in vitro. These receptors came from an adult with COVID-19. Each CDR3 is given with its conserved first and last residue. A D gene is named only where the DNA matches it firmly. Expanded clones are given a class, and other clones once, few, many or no size at all.

TRBJ2-3 | NA | TRBV4-1 | NA | CASSGELADTQYF | TGCGCCAGCAGCGGAGAACTAGCAGATACGCAGTATTTT
TRBJ1-6 | NA | TRBV6-6 | TRBD1 | CASSRSNRGGSSPLHF | TGTGCCAGCAGCCGTTCCAACAGGGGTGGTAGCTCACCCCTCCACTTT
TRBJ1-6 | NA | TRBV6-2/TRBV6-3 | NA | CASSRDTSPLHF | TGTGCCAGCAGTAGGGACACTTCACCCCTCCACTTT
TRBJ2-5 | NA | TRBV7-2 | NA | CASSLFWDRETQYF | TGTGCCAGCAGCTTATTTTGGGATCGGGAGACCCAGTACTTC
TRBJ1-1 | few | TRBV3-1/TRBV3-2 | TRBD1 | CASRQGVATEAFF | TGTGCCAGCAGACAGGGGGTGGCCACTGAAGCTTTCTTT
TRBJ2-3 | once | TRBV27 | NA | CASSLSVLIADTQYF | TGTGCCAGCAGTTTGTCGGTTCTTATCGCAGATACGCAGTATTTT
TRBJ2-7 | NA | TRBV28 | NA | CASSSTTVPRSYEQYF | TGTGCCAGCAGTTCGACGACAGTACCCCGATCCTACGAGCAGTACTTC
TRBJ2-7 | once | TRBV2 | NA | CASNSDGGINYEQYF | TGTGCCAGCAATTCCGACGGAGGCATAAACTACGAGCAGTACTTC
TRBJ2-4 | NA | TRBV5-1 | TRBD2 | CASSLGATTGRGNIQYF | TGCGCCAGCAGCTTGGGGGCTACTACCGGGAGGGGGAACATTCAGTACTTC
TRBJ1-1 | NA | TRBV18 | NA | CASSRGMNTEAFF | TGTGCCAGCTCACGAGGCATGAACACTGAAGCTTTCTTT
TRBJ2-3 | NA | TRBV5-1 | NA | CASSLQPGYTDTQYF | TGCGCCAGCAGCCTCCAGCCGGGGTACACAGATACGCAGTATTTT
TRBJ2-5 | NA | TRBV5-4 | TRBD2 | CASGVGLAGTTETQYF | TGTGCCAGCGGAGTTGGACTAGCGGGAACTACAGAGACCCAGTACTTC
TRBJ2-2 | NA | TRBV12-5 | TRBD1 | CASGLQGAGELFF | TGTGCTAGTGGTTTACAGGGGGCCGGGGAGCTGTTTTTT
TRBJ1-2 | NA | TRBV6-5 | TRBD1 | CASSKGTGVLDGYTF | TGTGCCAGCAGCAAAGGGACAGGTGTTTTGGATGGCTACACCTTC
TRBJ1-1 | NA | TRBV4-1 | TRBD1 | CASSQTGTGLGTEAFF | TGCGCCAGCAGCCAAACAGGGACAGGGTTGGGAACTGAAGCTTTCTTT
TRBJ1-2 | few | TRBV23-1 | TRBD1 | CASSENRDRVLGYTF | TGCGCCAGCAGCGAAAACCGGGACAGGGTACTTGGCTACACCTTC
TRBJ2-7 | few | TRBV7-2 | NA | CASSLAPSRRDEQYF | TGTGCCAGCAGCTTAGCCCCATCGAGGCGGGACGAGCAGTACTTC
TRBJ2-1 | once | TRBV5-4 | NA | CASSSEIYNEQFF | TGTGCCAGCAGCTCCGAGATCTACAATGAGCAGTTCTTC
TRBJ1-3 | NA | TRBV4-3 | NA | CASSQGSSSGNTIYF | TGCGCCAGCAGCCAAGGAAGTTCCTCTGGAAACACCATATATTTT
TRBJ2-1 | NA | TRBV30 | NA | CAWSVGHRRDNEQFF | TGTGCCTGGAGTGTAGGTCACCGTCGGGACAATGAGCAGTTCTTC